These T cell receptor beta chains were read from a single sample in a study of T-cell memory formation after mild COVID-19. TCRdb ran MiXCR on the 5' RACE reads and lists one entry per CDR3 protein. Of hundreds of thousands of distinct CDR3 sequences in the sample, roughly 17% are singletons; the top ten hold 20% to 25%. The sequenced material came from PBMCs or a T cell subset sorted from them (not recorded which). The receptors were gathered from a man in his late teens or twenties who had mild COVID-19 (a few samples of this study predate the infection). Cell type and time point are not known. The CDR3 runs from the conserved cysteine through the conserved F or W. The order of the fields is D gene, clone size, V gene, J gene, CDR3 protein, CDR3 DNA. D genes are given only for firm matches. Clone sizes are given selectively: once, few, many, or a class where the clone is expanded.

-	-	TRBV7-2	TRBJ2-1	CASSLGGLRGPYNEQFF	TGTGCCAGCAGCTTAGGGGGCCTACGGGGGCCCTACAATGAGCAGTTCTTC
TRBD1	-	TRBV9	TRBJ2-5	CASSPSGTAETQYF	TGTGCCAGCAGCCCCTCCGGGACAGCGGAGACCCAGTACTTC
-	-	TRBV19	TRBJ2-3	CASGGWTTGDSTDTQYF	TGTGCCAGTGGGGGCTGGACTACAGGCGATAGCACAGATACGCAGTATTTT
-	-	TRBV5-4	TRBJ1-2	CASSLRSGNGYGYTF	TGTGCCAGCAGCTTGAGGTCCGGGAACGGCTATGGCTACACCTTC
TRBD2	few	TRBV14	TRBJ2-3	CASSKSGAADTQYF	TGTGCCAGCAGCAAAAGCGGGGCCGCAGATACGCAGTATTTT
TRBD1	-	TRBV10-3	TRBJ1-6	CAIKTGTENSPLHF	TGTGCCATCAAGACCGGGACAGAGAATTCACCCCTCCACTTT
-	-	TRBV5-6	TRBJ2-3	CASSLATGWTDTQYF	TGTGCCAGCAGCTTGGCAACAGGGTGGACAGATACGCAGTATTTT
TRBD1	few	TRBV11-2	TRBJ1-1	CASSPLGEGALLGTEAFF	TGTGCCAGCAGCCCGCTCGGAGAGGGGGCTCTCCTGGGCACTGAAGCTTTCTTT
-	many	TRBV15	TRBJ2-7	CATSGSSYEQYF	TGTGCCACCAGCGGTAGCTCCTACGAGCAGTACTTC
-	-	TRBV20-1	TRBJ1-1	CSARGSQEAFF	TGCAGTGCTAGAGGGTCTCAGGAAGCTTTCTTT
-	few	TRBV6-2/TRBV6-3	TRBJ1-1	CASSSPRGNTEAFF	TGTGCCAGCAGTAGCCCAAGGGGTAACACTGAAGCTTTCTTT